This T cell receptor beta chain was recovered during a study of T-cell reconstitution after alpha-beta-depleted transplantation in children. Whole-study results and caveats: Reportedly, alpha-beta T cells present about two months post-transplant originated from several hundred expanded clones of graft origin. Hyperexpanded clones declined; after one year, newly produced T cells mostly supplied diversity. From surviving recipient T cells and thymic progenitors came the high day-60 TCRbeta diversity observed in some patients.

This clonotype was seen only a few times. No antigen is known for it. Preparation of the TCRbeta library involved a method that used unique molecular identifiers. TCRdb reprocessed the PCR reads via MiXCR and lists one record per CDR3 protein. The table shows hundreds of thousands of distinct CDR3 sequences, with over 10% occurring only once. Trimming stripped 6 bases from V and 0 bases from J, with 13 bases between. The CDR3 contains 15 residues. From germline, CDR1 is MDHEN and CDR2 SYDVKM. The receptor comes from a male patient under 18 who had a stem cell transplant for acute myeloid leukemia, so the T cells may come from the graft donor. The rearrangement joins TRBV28 to TRBJ2-3; D is ambiguous. The sample here was PBMCs, mostly from graft donor cells, taken 360 days after TCRalphabeta/CD19-depleted stem cell transplant. CDR3 amino acids: CASSQIQASTDTQYF. The DNA for the CDR3 is TGTGCCAGCAGCCAAATCCAGGCTAGCACAGATACGCAGTATTTT.